These 28 T cell receptor beta chains originate from one sample sequenced in a study of blood T cell repertoires in COVID-19. Measured with immunoSEQ multiplex PCR; TCRdb has only the in-frame clones, and not every one. The data show about 200,000 clones, with roughly 89% seen just once and roughly 4% held by the top ten. The material sequenced was PBMCs or T cells enriched from blood (not recorded which). The receptors stem from a woman in her 30s with acute COVID-19.

This chain joins TRBV29-1 and TRBJ1-2; D may be TRBD1 (5 bases). V was cut by 3 bases and J by 2 bases, with 10 bases left in between. Germline values: CDR1 SQVTM, CDR2 ANQGSEA. The CDR3 spans 13 residues. Here the CDR3 reads CSVDREGNYGYTF. CDR3 nucleotide sequence: TGCAGCGTTGACAGGGAGGGGAACTATGGCTACACCTTC.

J is TRBJ2-3 and V is TRBV28; 10 nucleotides line up with TRBD2. Trimming cost V 4 bases and J 3 bases; bases outside gene matches: 16. CDR3 size: 19 residues. Germline lookup yields CDR1 MDHEN and CDR2 SYDVKM. CDR3 bases: TGTGCCAGCAGTTCCTCTTACTACACTAAGCGGGGGGGAACAGATACGCAGTATTTT. Amino acid sequence: CASSSSYYTKRGGTDTQYF.

This chain joins TRBV10-2 and TRBJ2-2; TRBD2 matches 7 bases. The junction had 3 bases not matched to a gene; V was cut back by 8 bases and J by 0 bases. CDR1 WSHSY and CDR2 SAAADI come from the germline V gene. CDR3 length: 14 residues. DNA of the CDR3: TGCGCCAGCGGGAGGGGTCCGAACACCGGGGAGCTGTTTTTT. Translation gives CASGRGPNTGELFF.

The chain couples TRBV5-1 to TRBJ1-5; a possible D gene is TRBD1 (6 bases). This CDR3 is built from 15 residues. The V and J ends lost 1 base and 0 bases respectively, with 8 bases between them. Germline lookup yields CDR1 SGHRS and CDR2 YFSETQ. This CDR3 reads CASSLTGYSNQPQHF. The CDR3 region has the DNA TGCGCCAGCAGCTTGACAGGGTATAGCAATCAGCCCCAGCATTTT.

This chain connects TRBV24-1 to TRBJ2-3; D remains unclear. The CDR3 contains 13 residues. Trimming removed 0 bases at V and 4 bases at J, with 4 bases between. Per the germline V gene, CDR1 is KGHDR and CDR2 is SFDVKD. The CDR3: CATSDLRADTQYF. CDR3 DNA sequence: TGTGCCACCAGTGATTTGCGGGCAGATACGCAGTATTTT.

The chain couples TRBV27 to TRBJ2-5; TRBD1 aligns across 11 bases. The V segment lost 3 bases and the J segment 5 bases; nucleotides outside the gene matches: 11. The V gene's germline CDR1 is MNHEY and CDR2 SMNVEV (reference sequence). The CDR3 covers 17 residues. CDR3 in amino acids: CASSFRAWTGGAETQYF. CDR3 DNA sequence: TGTGCCAGCAGTTTCCGCGCCTGGACAGGGGGCGCGGAGACCCAGTACTTC.

The chain joins TRBV5-4 to TRBJ2-7; TRBD2 is a possible D gene (6 bases). V was pared by 2 bases and J by 0 bases, with 9 bases between. Germline CDR1 is SGHNT and CDR2 is YYREEE (reference sequence). The CDR3 has 14 residues. The CDR3, as DNA: TGTGCCAGCAGCTTCGGGACTCGCTCCTACGAGCAGTACTTC. This translates into CASSFGTRSYEQYF.

The V and J genes are TRBV9 and TRBJ1-2; no clear D gene. Trimming took 2 bases from V and 2 from J, leaving 13 bases between them. Germline V CDR1 and CDR2: SGDLS, YYNGEE. CDR3 length: 15 amino acids. Here the CDR3 reads CASSVLGSGNYGYTF. The CDR3 DNA reads TGTGCCAGCAGCGTTCTGGGGAGTGGCAACTATGGCTACACCTTC.

The chain has TRBV2 and TRBJ2-1; 12 bases map to TRBD2. This CDR3 has 17 amino acids. CDR1 SNHLY and CDR2 FYNNEI come from the germline V gene. J gave up 4 bases and V 6 bases, and 10 bases lay outside the gene matches. CDR3 loop: CASRAITSGGPYNEQFF. The CDR3 bases are TGTGCCAGCAGGGCCATTACTAGCGGGGGGCCTTACAATGAGCAGTTCTTC.

The CDR3 protein is CASSPGTGGFHETQYF. The CDR3 DNA follows: TGTGCCAGCAGCCCTGGGACAGGGGGCTTTCACGAGACCCAGTACTTC. The J gene is TRBJ2-5, the V gene TRBV3-1 (or the pseudogene TRBV3-2); 12 nucleotides align to TRBD1. The CDR3 has 16 amino acids. Trimming at V came to 4 bases and at J to 5 bases, leaving 8 bases not matched to a gene. Germline V lookup: CDR1 LGHDT, CDR2 YNNKEL (reference sequence).

A few counts support this clone. The gene calls are TRBV19 and TRBJ2-2, with D unclear. From germline, CDR1 is LNHDA and CDR2 SQIVND (reference sequence). Deletions cut 4 bases from V and 7 bases from J, with 19 bases between. The CDR3 length is 16 residues. The CDR3 nucleotides read TGTGCCAGTAGTAACCCTGGGCCCTACCACGGCGGGGAGCTGTTTTTT. The encoded protein is CASSNPGPYHGGELFF.

This clone has only one observation. The chain combines TRBV5-1 with TRBJ1-4; the D gene is possibly TRBD1 (5 bases). This CDR3 spans 14 amino acids. Per germline, CDR1 SGHRS and CDR2 YFSETQ. Trimming cost V 5 bases and J 4 bases, with 12 bases left between them. Here the CDR3 reads CASSPVGGNEKLFF. The CDR3 DNA reads as TGCGCCAGCAGTCCCGTGGGGGGTAATGAAAAACTGTTTTTT.

The V gene is TRBV10-1, the J gene TRBJ2-1; 9 bases line up with TRBD1. This CDR3 has 14 amino acids. V shed 7 bases, J shed 15 bases, and the junction held 16 bases outside the gene matches. Looked up from germline, CDR1 is WNHNN and CDR2 is SYGVQD (reference sequence). The DNA of the CDR3 is TGCGCCAGCATCCCGGGACAGGGCGAACCGGGCCTGTTCTTC. Amino acids: CASIPGQGEPGLFF.

The rearrangement joins TRBV6-2 or TRBV6-3 to TRBJ2-7; 14 nucleotides align to TRBD2. Per the germline V gene, CDR1 is MNHEY and CDR2 is SVGEGT. V lost 5 bases, J lost 2 bases, and 5 bases stayed unmatched. The CDR3 consists of 16 residues. This CDR3 is CASSPLTSGGAYEQYF. As DNA, the CDR3 is TGTGCCAGCAGTCCCCTGACTAGCGGGGGGGCCTACGAGCAGTACTTC.

As regards this clone: Its ends do not fully match the called genes, so a read error is possible. This chain links TRBV3-1 (or the pseudogene TRBV3-2) with TRBJ2-4, with D possibly matching TRBD2 (5 bases). Germline assignment: CDR1 LGHDT and CDR2 YNNKEL (reference sequence). This CDR3 spans 11 amino acids. This chain's CDR3 is CASSQGRETNF. Written as DNA, the CDR3 is TGTGCCAGCAGCCAAGGACGCGAGACTAATTTC.

This clone occurred a few times. The CDR3 reads CSAGAPGQGIMNTEAFF. The CDR3, as DNA: TGCAGCGCGGGGGCCCCGGGACAGGGGATTATGAACACTGAAGCTTTCTTT. This chain joins TRBV29-1 and TRBJ1-1; TRBD1 agrees at 10 bases. The V gene end was trimmed by 7 bases and the J gene end by 0 bases; junction bases not matched to a gene: 14. The CDR3 runs to 17 residues. Looked up from germline, CDR1 is SQVTM and CDR2 is ANQGSEA.

The chain carries TRBV28 and TRBJ2-7; 7 bases agree with TRBD1. The CDR3 totals 15 residues. V dropped 6 bases and J dropped 4; count of bases not matched to a gene: 12. Germline V lookup: CDR1 MDHEN, CDR2 SYDVKM. In DNA form, the CDR3 reads TGTGCCAGCAGATTCAAAGCCGGGACAGCTTACGAGCAGTACTTC. It specifies CASRFKAGTAYEQYF. Full variable domain (outside the CDR3, taken from reference TRBV28 and TRBJ2-7): DVKVTQSSRYLVKRTGEKVFLECVQDMDHENMFWYRQDPGLGLRLIYFSYDVKMKEKGDIPEGYSVSREKKERFSLILESASTNQTSMYLCASRFKAGTAYEQYFGPGTRLTVT.

This rearrangement joins TRBV3-1 (or the pseudogene TRBV3-2) to TRBJ1-2; 7 positions match TRBD1. Germline-derived CDR1 and CDR2 are LGHDT and YNNKEL (reference sequence). The CDR3 is 16 residues long. The junction had 8 bases not matched to a gene; V was cut back by 0 bases and J by 4 bases. CDR3 residues: CASSQESLTGTYGYTF. The DNA for the CDR3 is TGTGCCAGCAGCCAAGAAAGCCTGACAGGGACCTATGGCTACACCTTC.

The chain joins TRBV27 to TRBJ1-4, with D unclear. The germline gives CDR1 MNHEY, CDR2 SMNVEV (reference sequence). The CDR3 sequence is 15 residues long. V was cut by 6 bases and J by 8 bases, with 19 bases left in between. DNA of the CDR3: TGTGCCAGCAGCGGGATTGAGCAAGGGATGGAAAAACTGTTTTTT. This encodes CASSGIEQGMEKLFF.

The chain carries TRBV5-4 and TRBJ1-4, with 12 positions matching TRBD1. With V trimmed by 4 bases and J by 8 bases, 9 bases remained unmatched. The V gene's germline CDR1 is SGHNT and CDR2 YYREEE (reference sequence). The CDR3 has 16 residues. Here the CDR3 DNA reads TGTGCCAGCAGCCGGGGACAGGGGGCACGGGAGGAAAAACTGTTTTTT. This sequence encodes CASSRGQGAREEKLFF.

As regards this clone: The sample holds other DNA sequences that translate to the same CDR3. The gene calls are TRBV3-1 (or the pseudogene TRBV3-2) and TRBJ1-2; D is unresolved. Germline V gene data show CDR1 as LGHDT and CDR2 as YNNKEL (reference sequence). With 1 base removed from V and 5 bases from J, the gap between germline ends came to 8 bases. The CDR3 length is 13 residues. The CDR3 here is CASSQAGGYGYTF. Written as DNA, the CDR3 is TGTGCCAGCAGCCAAGCGGGTGGGTATGGCTACACCTTC.

The chain has TRBV7-2 and TRBJ2-1; possibly TRBD2 for D (5 bases). The length of the CDR3 is 16 residues. Germline-derived CDR1 and CDR2 are SGHTA and FQGNSA. V lost 5 bases and J lost 0, with 14 bases in between. CDR3 DNA: TGTGCCAGCAGCGGGAACGGGATGAGCTCCTACAATGAGCAGTTCTTC. Translated: CASSGNGMSSYNEQFF.

V usage is TRBV19 and J usage is TRBJ2-7, with 10 bases matching TRBD1. Trimming took 8 bases from V and 8 from J; bases not matched to a gene: 9. Germline V gene data show CDR1 as LNHDA and CDR2 as SQIVND (reference sequence). The CDR3 length is 13 residues. The CDR3 coding sequence is TGTGCCAGTGGTAGACAGGGGGCGAAGAAGCAGTACTTC. Its translation: CASGRQGAKKQYF.

The chain has TRBV5-1 and TRBJ2-5; D might be TRBD1 (5 bases). The CDR3 is 14 amino acids. Germline CDR1 is SGHRS and CDR2 is YFSETQ. V dropped 5 bases and J dropped 3 bases, with 14 bases sitting between them. The CDR3 DNA sequence: TGCGCCAGCAGAATAATAGGACAAGAAGAGACCCAGTACTTC. Translation: CASRIIGQEETQYF.

This chain joins TRBV5-6 and TRBJ1-1; 7 nucleotides line up with TRBD1. The CDR3 is 16 amino acids. V lost 3 bases, J lost 1 base, and 9 bases stayed unmatched. The germline V gene encodes CDR1 SGHDT and CDR2 YYEEEE. DNA for the CDR3: TGTGCCAGCAGCTCCGTCGTTGACAGGGCGAACACTGAAGCTTTCTTT. It codes for CASSSVVDRANTEAFF. Looking up the rest from reference TRBV5-6 and TRBJ1-1 gives the full variable domain: DAGVTQSPTHLIKTRGQQVTLRCSPKSGHDTVSWYQQALGQGPQFIFQYYEEEERQRGNFPDRFSGHQFPNYSSELNVNALLLGDSALYLCASSSVVDRANTEAFFGQGTRLTVV.

This sequence joins TRBV9 and TRBJ1-6; 9 nucleotides align to TRBD1. This CDR3 comprises 15 residues. V shed 3 bases and J 9 bases; nucleotides not matched to a gene: 7. The germline gives CDR1 SGDLS, CDR2 YYNGEE. The CDR3 DNA is TGTGCCAGCAGCGGGGCCGGGACAGGGATTTCACCCCTCCACTTT. Amino acid sequence: CASSGAGTGISPLHF.

The CDR3 DNA sequence: TGTGCCAGCAGTGGATATCCTCAGGGGGCTAACTATGGCTACACCTTC. Translated: CASSGYPQGANYGYTF. This chain uses TRBV25-1 with TRBJ1-2; 7 bases match TRBD1. The J segment lost 0 bases and the V segment lost 4 bases, leaving 8 bases of the junction unmatched. The CDR3 runs 16 residues. The germline gives CDR1 MGHDK, CDR2 SYGVNS.

This clone was counted a single time. The chain employs TRBV6-6 and TRBJ1-6; no reliable D call. The CDR3 is 11 amino acids. V was trimmed by 5 bases and J by 14 bases, leaving 10 bases between them. Per the germline V gene, CDR1 is MNHNY and CDR2 is SVGAGI (reference sequence). CDR3 nucleotide sequence: TGTGCCAGCAGTCCTATCGGGGCCCTCCACTTT. Translation: CASSPIGALHF.